The entry that follows covers one TCR beta chain sequence. The antigen is undetermined. The PCR ran on 60 Vbeta and 13 Jbeta primers. Produced via immunoSEQ multiplex PCR; TCRdb's table is partial and in-frame only. The sample records over 150,000 clones, roughly 80% being singletons. Donors were nominally healthy when sampled, though unrecorded immune exposures were likely. V was clipped by 5 bases and J by 2 bases, with 17 bases between them. Germline-derived CDR1 and CDR2 are SGDLS and YYNGEE. This CDR3 is 15 amino acids long. The data were obtained in a study of cytomegalovirus exposure and HLA in healthy donors. Findings of the study overall: Near-uniform donor sequencing depth was presumed by presence/absence analyses. The number of N-insertions in an Asian-associated ancestry cluster was reportedly below the approximately 600-donor mean in a later analysis. TCR beta V segments were, for the most part, productive about 87% or about 30% of the time in an earlier analysis.

The chain has TRBV9 and TRBJ2-7; D is perhaps TRBD2 (7 bases). The receptor comes from a man aged 25-45 years in good health and CMV-seropositive. The sequenced sample was PBMCs. CDR3 loop: CASSEYGGATYEQYF. Written as DNA, the CDR3 is TGTGCCAGCAGTGAGTATGGGGGGGCTACCTACGAGCAGTACTTC.